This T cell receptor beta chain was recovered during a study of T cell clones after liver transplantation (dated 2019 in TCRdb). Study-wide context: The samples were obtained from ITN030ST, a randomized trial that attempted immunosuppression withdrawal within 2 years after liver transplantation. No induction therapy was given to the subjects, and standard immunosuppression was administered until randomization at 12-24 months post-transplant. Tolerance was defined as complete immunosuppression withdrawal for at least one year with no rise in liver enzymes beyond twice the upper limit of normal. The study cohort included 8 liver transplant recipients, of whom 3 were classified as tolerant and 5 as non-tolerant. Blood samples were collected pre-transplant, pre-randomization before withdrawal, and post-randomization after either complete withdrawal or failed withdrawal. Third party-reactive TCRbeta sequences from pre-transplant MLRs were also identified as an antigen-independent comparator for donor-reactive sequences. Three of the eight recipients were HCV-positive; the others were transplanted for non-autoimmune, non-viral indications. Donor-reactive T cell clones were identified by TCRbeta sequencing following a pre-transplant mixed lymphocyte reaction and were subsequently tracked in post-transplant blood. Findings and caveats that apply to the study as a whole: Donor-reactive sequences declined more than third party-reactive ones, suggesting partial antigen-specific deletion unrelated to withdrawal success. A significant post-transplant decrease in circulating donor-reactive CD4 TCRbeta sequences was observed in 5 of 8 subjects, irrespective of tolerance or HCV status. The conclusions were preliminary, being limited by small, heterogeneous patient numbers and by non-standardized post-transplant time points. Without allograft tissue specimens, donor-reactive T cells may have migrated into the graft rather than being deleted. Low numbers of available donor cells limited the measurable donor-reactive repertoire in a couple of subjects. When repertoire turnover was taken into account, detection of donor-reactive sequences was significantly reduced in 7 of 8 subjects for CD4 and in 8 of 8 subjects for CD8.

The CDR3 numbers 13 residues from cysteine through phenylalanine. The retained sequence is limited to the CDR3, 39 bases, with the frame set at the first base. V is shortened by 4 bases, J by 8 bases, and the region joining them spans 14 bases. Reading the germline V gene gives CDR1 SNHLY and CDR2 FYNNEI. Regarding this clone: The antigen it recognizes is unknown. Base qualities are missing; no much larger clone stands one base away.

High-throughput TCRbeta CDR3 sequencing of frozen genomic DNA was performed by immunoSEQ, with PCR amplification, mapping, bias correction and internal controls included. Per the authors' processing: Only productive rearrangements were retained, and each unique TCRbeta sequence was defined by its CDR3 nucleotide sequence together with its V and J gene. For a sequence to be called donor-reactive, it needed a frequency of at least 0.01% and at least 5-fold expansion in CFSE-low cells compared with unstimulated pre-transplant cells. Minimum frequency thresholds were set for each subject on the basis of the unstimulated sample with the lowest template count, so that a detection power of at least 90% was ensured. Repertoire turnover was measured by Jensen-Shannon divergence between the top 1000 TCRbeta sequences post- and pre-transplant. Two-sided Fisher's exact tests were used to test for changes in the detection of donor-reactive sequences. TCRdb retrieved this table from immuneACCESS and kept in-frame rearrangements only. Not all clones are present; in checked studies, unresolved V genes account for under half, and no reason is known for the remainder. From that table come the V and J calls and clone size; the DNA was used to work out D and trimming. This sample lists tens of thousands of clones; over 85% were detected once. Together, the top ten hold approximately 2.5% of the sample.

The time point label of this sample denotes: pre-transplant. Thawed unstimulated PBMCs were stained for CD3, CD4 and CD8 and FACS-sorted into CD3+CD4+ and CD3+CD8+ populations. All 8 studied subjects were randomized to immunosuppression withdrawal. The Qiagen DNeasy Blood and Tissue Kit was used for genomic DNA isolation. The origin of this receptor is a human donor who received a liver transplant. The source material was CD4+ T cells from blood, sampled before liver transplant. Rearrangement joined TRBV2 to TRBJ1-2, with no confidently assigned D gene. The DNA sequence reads TGTGCCAGCAGTGTGAAGGGCTTGGGCGGCTACACCTTC. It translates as CASSVKGLGGYTF.